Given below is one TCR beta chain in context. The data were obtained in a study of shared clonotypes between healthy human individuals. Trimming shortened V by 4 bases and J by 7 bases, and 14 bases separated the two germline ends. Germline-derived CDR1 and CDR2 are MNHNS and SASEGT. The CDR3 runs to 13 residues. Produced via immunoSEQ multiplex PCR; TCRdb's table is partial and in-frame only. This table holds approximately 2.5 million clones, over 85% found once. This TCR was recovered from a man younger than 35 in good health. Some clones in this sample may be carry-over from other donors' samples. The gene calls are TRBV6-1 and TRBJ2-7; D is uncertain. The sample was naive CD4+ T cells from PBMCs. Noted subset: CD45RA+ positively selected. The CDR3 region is CASSVWTESEQYF. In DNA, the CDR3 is TGTGCCAGCAGTGTGTGGACGGAGAGTGAGCAGTACTTC.